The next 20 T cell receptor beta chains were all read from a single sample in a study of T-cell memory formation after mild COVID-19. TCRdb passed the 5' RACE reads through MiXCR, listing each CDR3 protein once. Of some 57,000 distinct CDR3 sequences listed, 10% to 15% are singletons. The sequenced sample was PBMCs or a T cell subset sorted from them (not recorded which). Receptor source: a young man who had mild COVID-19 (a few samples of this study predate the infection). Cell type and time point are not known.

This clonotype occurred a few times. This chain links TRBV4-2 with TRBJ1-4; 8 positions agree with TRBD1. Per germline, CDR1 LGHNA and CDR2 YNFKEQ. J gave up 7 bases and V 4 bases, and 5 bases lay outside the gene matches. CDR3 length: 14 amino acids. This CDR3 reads CASSPGQVAEKLFF. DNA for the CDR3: TGTGCCAGCAGCCCGGGACAGGTCGCTGAAAAACTGTTTTTT.

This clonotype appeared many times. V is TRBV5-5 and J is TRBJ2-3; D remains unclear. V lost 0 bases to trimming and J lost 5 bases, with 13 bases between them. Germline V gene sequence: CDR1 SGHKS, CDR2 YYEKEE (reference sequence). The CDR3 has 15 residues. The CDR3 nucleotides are TGTGCCAGCAGCTTGGTCCCTAGTCTTGGAGATACGCAGTATTTT. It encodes CASSLVPSLGDTQYF.

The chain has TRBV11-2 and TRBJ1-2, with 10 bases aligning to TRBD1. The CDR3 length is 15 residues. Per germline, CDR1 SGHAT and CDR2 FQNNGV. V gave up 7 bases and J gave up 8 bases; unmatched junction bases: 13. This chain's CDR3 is CASIPPGTGAPGYTF. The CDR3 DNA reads TGTGCCAGCATCCCGCCCGGGACAGGGGCCCCCGGCTACACCTTC.

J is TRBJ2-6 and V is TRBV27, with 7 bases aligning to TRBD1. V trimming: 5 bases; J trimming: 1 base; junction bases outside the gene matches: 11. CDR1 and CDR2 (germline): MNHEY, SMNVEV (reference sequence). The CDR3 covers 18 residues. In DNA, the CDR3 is TGTGCCAGCAGTAGATCGGGACAGCAGTTTTCTGGGGCCAACGTCCTGACTTTC. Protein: CASSRSGQQFSGANVLTF. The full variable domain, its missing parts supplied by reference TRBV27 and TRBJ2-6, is EAQVTQNPRYLITVTGKKLTVTCSQNMNHEYMSWYRQDPGLGLRQIYYSMNVEVTDKGDVPEGYKVSRKEKRNFPLILESPSPNQTSLYFCASSRSGQQFSGANVLTFGAGSRLTVL.

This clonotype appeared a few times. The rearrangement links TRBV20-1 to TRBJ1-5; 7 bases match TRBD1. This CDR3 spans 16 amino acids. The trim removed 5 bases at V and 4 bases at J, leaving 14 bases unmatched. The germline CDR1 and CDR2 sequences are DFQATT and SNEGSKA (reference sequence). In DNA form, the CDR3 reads TGCAGTGCTGACCTTTTCGGGCCCAGGGGGAATCAGCCCCAGCATTTT. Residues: CSADLFGPRGNQPQHF.

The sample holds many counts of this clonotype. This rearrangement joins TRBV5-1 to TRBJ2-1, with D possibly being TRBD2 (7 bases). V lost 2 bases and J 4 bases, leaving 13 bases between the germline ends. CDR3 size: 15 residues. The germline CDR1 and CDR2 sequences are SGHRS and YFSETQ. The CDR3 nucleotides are TGCGCCAGCAGCTTCGACGGGGGGCCTTACAATGAGCAGTTCTTC. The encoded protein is CASSFDGGPYNEQFF.

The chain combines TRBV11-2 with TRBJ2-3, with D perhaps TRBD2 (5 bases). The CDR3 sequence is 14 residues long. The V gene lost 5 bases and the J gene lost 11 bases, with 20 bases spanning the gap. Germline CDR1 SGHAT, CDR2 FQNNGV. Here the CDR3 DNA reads TGTGCCAGCAGCCAGCGGACTTACCCATGGGAGCAGTATTTT. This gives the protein CASSQRTYPWEQYF. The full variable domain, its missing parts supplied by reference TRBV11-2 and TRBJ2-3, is EAGVAQSPRYKIIEKRQSVAFWCNPISGHATLYWYQQILGQGPKLLIQFQNNGVVDDSQLPKDRFSAERLKGVDSTLKIQPAKLEDSAVYLCASSQRTYPWEQYFGPGTRLTVL.

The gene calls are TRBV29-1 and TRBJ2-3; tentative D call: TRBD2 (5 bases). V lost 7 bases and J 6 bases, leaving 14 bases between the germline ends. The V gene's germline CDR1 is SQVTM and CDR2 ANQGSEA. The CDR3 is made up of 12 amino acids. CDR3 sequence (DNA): TGCAGCGCCGGGGTGAAACGGGATACGCAGTATTTT. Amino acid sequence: CSAGVKRDTQYF.

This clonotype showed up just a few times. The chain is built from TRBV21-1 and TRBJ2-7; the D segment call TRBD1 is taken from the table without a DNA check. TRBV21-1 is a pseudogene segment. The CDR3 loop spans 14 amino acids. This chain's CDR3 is CASSNTQQGYEQYV. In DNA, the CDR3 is TGTGCCAGCAGCAACACGCAACAGGGCTACGAGCAGTACGTC.

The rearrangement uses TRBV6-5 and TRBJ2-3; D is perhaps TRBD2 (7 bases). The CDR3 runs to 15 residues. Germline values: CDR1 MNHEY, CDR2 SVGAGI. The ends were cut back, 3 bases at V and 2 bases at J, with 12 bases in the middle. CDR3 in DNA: TGTGCCAGCAGTTATATGGGGGGGCCCACAGATACGCAGTATTTT. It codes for CASSYMGGPTDTQYF.

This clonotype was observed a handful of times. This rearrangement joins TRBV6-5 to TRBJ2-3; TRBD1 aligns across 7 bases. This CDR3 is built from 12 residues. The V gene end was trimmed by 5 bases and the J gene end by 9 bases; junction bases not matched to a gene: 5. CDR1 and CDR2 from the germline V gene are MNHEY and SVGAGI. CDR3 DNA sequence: TGTGCCAGCAGTGCCGACAGGGCGACGCAGTATTTT. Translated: CASSADRATQYF.

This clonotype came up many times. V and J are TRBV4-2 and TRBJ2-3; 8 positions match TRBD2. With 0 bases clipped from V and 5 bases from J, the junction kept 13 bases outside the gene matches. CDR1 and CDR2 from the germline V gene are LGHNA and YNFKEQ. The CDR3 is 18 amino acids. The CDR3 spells CASSQDVVGLGIQDTQYF. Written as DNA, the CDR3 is TGTGCCAGCAGCCAAGATGTTGTGGGACTAGGTATTCAAGATACGCAGTATTTT.

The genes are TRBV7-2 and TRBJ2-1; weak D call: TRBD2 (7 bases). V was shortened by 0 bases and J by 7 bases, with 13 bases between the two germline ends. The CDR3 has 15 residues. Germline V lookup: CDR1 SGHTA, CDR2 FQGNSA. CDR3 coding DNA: TGTGCCAGCAGCTTAGCTTGGACTAGGGGGAATGAGCAGTTCTTC. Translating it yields CASSLAWTRGNEQFF.

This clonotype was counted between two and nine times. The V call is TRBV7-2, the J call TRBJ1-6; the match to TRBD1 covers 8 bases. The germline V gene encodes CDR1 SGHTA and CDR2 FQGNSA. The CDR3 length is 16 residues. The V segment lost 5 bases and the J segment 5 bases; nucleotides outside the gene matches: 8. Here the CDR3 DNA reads TGTGCCAGCAGCCCAGACAGGGGAAACCATAATTCACCCCTCCACTTT. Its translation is CASSPDRGNHNSPLHF.

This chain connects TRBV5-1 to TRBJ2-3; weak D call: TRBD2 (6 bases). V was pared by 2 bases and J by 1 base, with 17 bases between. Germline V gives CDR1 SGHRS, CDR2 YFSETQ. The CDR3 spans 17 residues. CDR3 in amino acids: CASSFTSAGGGTDTQYF. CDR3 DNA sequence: TGCGCCAGCAGCTTTACGTCGGCAGGCGGGGGCACAGATACGCAGTATTTT.

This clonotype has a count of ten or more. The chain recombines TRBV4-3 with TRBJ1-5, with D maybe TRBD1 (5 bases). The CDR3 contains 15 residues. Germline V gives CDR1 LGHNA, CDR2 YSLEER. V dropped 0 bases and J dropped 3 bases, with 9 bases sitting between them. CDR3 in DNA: TGCGCCAGCAGCCAAGACTGGGGGGACAATCAGCCCCAGCATTTT. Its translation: CASSQDWGDNQPQHF.

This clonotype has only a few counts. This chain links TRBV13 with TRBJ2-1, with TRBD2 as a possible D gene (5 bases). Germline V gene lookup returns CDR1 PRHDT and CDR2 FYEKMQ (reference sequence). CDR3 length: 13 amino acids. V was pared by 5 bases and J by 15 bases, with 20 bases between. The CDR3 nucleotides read TGTGCCAGCAGCCCCCAATCCCGCCTAGCACTGTTCTTC. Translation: CASSPQSRLALFF. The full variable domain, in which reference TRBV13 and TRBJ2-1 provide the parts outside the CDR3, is AAGVIQSPRHLIKEKRETATLKCYPIPRHDTVYWYQQGPGQDPQFLISFYEKMQSDKGSIPDRFSAQQFSDYHSELNMSSLELGDSALYFCASSPQSRLALFFGPGTRLTVL.

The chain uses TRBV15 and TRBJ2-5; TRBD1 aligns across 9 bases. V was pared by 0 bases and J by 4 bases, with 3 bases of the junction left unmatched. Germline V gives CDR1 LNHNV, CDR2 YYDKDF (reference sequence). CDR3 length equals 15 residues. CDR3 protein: CATSRDMGQGETQYF. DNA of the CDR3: TGTGCCACCAGCAGAGATATGGGACAGGGAGAGACCCAGTACTTC.

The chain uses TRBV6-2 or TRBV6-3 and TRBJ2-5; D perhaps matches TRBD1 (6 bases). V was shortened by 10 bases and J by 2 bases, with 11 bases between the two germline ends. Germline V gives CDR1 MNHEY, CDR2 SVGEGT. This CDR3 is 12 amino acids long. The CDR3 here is CATWDIQETQYF. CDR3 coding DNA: TGTGCCACTTGGGACATTCAAGAGACCCAGTACTTC.

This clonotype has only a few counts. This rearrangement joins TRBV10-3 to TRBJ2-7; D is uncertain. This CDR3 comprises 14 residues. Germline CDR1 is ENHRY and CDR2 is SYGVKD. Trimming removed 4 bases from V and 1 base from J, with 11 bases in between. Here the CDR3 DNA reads TGTGCCATCAGTGCGGCCCAGGATTCCTACGAGCAGTACGTC. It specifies CAISAAQDSYEQYV.